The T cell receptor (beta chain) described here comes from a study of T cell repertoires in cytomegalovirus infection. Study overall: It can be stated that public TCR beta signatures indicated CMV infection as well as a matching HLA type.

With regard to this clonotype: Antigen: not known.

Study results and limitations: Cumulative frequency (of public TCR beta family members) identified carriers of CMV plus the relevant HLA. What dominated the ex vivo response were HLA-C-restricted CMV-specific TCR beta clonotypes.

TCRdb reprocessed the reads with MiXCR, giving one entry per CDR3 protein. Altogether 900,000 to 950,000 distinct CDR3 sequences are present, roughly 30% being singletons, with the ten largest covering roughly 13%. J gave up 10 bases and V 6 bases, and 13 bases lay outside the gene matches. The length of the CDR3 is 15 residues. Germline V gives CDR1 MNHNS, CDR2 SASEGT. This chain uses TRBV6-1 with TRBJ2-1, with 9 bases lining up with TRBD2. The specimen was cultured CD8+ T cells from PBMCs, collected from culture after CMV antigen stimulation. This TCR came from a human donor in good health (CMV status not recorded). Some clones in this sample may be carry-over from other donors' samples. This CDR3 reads CASSQGTSLTGEQFF. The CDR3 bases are TGTGCCAGCAGCCAGGGGACTAGCCTCACCGGAGAGCAGTTCTTC.